The table lists the clone carrying this TCR beta chain with many counts. Its antigen is unknown. MiXCR was run by TCRdb on the RT-PCR reads, yielding one entry per CDR3 protein. The repertoire consists of some 640,000 distinct CDR3 sequences, with about 14% occurring once and the leading ten covering around 7%. These data belong to a study of response to subunit inactivated influenza vaccine. The study, taken as a whole, reports: The authors suggested that few new T cells are recruited per seasonal influenza vaccination.

The germline V gene encodes CDR1 SGHTA and CDR2 FQGNSA. V shed 2 bases and J shed 0 bases, with 8 bases lying between them. The CDR3 consists of 15 residues. This receptor was identified in a man aged 50 to 59 who received an inactivated influenza vaccine. The rearrangement links TRBV7-2 to TRBJ2-1; D is perhaps TRBD2 (5 bases). The specimen was PBMCs from blood, collected 14 to 15 days before vaccination. The CDR3 loop reads CASSLKGSSYNEQFF. The CDR3 DNA sequence: TGTGCCAGCAGCTTAAAAGGGAGCTCCTACAATGAGCAGTTCTTC.